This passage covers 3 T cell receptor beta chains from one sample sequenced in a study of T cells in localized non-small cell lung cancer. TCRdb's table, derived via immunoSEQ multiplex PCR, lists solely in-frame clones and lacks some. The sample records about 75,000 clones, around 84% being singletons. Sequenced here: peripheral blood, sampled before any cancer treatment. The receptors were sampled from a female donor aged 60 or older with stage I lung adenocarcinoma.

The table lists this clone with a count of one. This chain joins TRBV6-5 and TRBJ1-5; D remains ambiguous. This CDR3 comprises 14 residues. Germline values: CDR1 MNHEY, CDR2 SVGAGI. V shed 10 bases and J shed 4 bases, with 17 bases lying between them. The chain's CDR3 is CATSPPGSNQPQHF. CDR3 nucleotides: TGTGCCACCTCTCCCCCGGGCAGTAATCAGCCCCAGCATTTT.

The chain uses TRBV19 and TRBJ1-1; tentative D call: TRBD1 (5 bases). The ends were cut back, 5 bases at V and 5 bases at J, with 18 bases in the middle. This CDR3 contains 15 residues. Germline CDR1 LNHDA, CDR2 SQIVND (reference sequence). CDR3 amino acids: CASSLHPTGGTEAFF. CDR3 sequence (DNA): TGTGCCAGTAGTTTACACCCGACGGGGGGGACTGAAGCTTTCTTT.

The CDR3 sequence: CSVVGGLPKGYGYTF. In DNA, the CDR3 is TGCAGCGTTGTGGGGGGGCTCCCGAAAGGGTATGGCTACACCTTC. The J gene is TRBJ1-2, the V gene TRBV29-1; TRBD1 is a possible D gene (6 bases). CDR1 is SQVTM, CDR2 ANQGSEA, per germline. The CDR3 is 15 amino acids. V shed 4 bases and J shed 5 bases, with 20 bases lying between them.